Below are 14 T cell receptor beta chains sequenced from a single sample in a study of T cells in Graves' hyperthyroidism and ophthalmopathy (dated 2019 in TCRdb). The library was produced with multiplex PCR. Sequencing used an Illumina HiSeq 2000. The TCR beta CDR3 regions were amplified from RNA transcripts. The TCR CDR3 was subjected to a first round of RT-PCR using the HTBI primer set and the Qiagen OneStep RT-PCR kit. TCRdb redid the processing of the public reads, applying fastp at Q25 and MiXCR, and retained in-frame beta chains. Each entry merges the rows of one CDR3 protein and shows their most common DNA and genes. In this sample the table shows fewer than 300,000 distinct CDR3 sequences, 25% to 30% of which occur a single time. The ten most abundant clones make up about a quarter of the sample. The sample consisted of blood. These receptor sequences come from a man aged 35-49 years with Graves' hyperthyroidism that later progressed to Graves' ophthalmopathy.

The CDR3 region is CASSPRSLDLKSYEQYF. CDR3 nucleotide sequence: TGTGCCAGCAGCCCCCGTAGTTTAGACCTTAAATCCTACGAGCAGTACTTC. This chain connects TRBV6-1 to TRBJ2-7; D unresolved. The germline V gene has CDR1 MNHNS and CDR2 SASEGT. This CDR3 contains 17 residues. Trimming shortened V by 6 bases and J by 1 base, and 22 bases separated the two germline ends.

The sample holds many counts of this clonotype. V and J are TRBV5-1 and TRBJ2-2; unclear D gene. Germline CDR1 and CDR2: SGHRS and YFSETQ. Deletions cut 2 bases from V and 6 bases from J, with 11 bases between. The CDR3 totals 14 residues. CDR3 DNA sequence: TGCGCCAGCAGCTTAGGTTACACCGCCGGGGAGCTGTTTTTT. It is translated as CASSLGYTAGELFF.

This clonotype was observed at least ten times. The gene calls are TRBV20-1 and TRBJ2-4; the D is unclear. Germline values: CDR1 DFQATT, CDR2 SNEGSKA (reference sequence). The CDR3 consists of 13 residues. The V gene lost 6 bases and the J gene lost 0 bases, with 9 bases spanning the gap. CDR3 DNA: TGCAGTGCCCTACCCCTAGCCAAAAACATTCAGTACTTC. Its protein product is CSALPLAKNIQYF.

This clonotype came up once. The rearrangement links TRBV18 to TRBJ1-3; D call uncertain. This CDR3 has 15 residues. Between the trimmed V and J ends, which lost 1 base and 0 bases, there was a span of 7 bases. Germline lookup yields CDR1 KGHSH and CDR2 LQKENI. In DNA form, the CDR3 reads TGTGCCAGCTCACCACAGGGAATCTCTGGAAACACCATATATTTT. Translation: CASSPQGISGNTIYF.

This clonotype has a count of ten or more. This sequence joins TRBV10-3 and TRBJ1-1; 7 bases are a match to TRBD1. Trimming cost V 2 bases and J 0 bases; bases outside gene matches: 3. In germline, CDR1 is ENHRY, CDR2 SYGVKD. CDR3 length equals 15 residues. Written as DNA, the CDR3 is TGTGCCATCAGTGAGACGGGACAGATGAACACTGAAGCTTTCTTT. This gives the protein CAISETGQMNTEAFF.

CDR3 sequence (DNA): TGTGCCAGCACCCGGGGGAACCGCAATCAGCCCCAGCATTTT. This gives the protein CASTRGNRNQPQHF. The chain carries TRBV12-3 or TRBV12-4 and TRBJ1-5; D might be TRBD1 (5 bases). Trimming removed 7 bases at V and 2 bases at J, with 12 bases between. This CDR3 region has 14 residues.

This clonotype has a count of ten or more. The chain carries TRBV5-1 and TRBJ2-7, with 8 bases fitting TRBD2. Looked up from germline, CDR1 is SGHRS and CDR2 is YFSETQ. The CDR3 runs 15 residues. V trimming: 4 bases; J trimming: 2 bases; junction bases outside the gene matches: 8. DNA of the CDR3: TGCGCCAGCAGCAGTACTAGCGGACTTACCTACGAGCAGTACTTC. This gives the protein CASSSTSGLTYEQYF. Based on the CDR3 plus reference TRBV5-1 and TRBJ2-7, the full variable domain is KAGVTQTPRYLIKTRGQQVTLSCSPISGHRSVSWYQQTPGQGLQFLFEYFSETQRNKGNFPGRFSGRQFSNSRSEMNVSTLELGDSALYLCASSSTSGLTYEQYFGPGTRLTVT.

This clonotype was found many times. This chain links TRBV19 with TRBJ1-1, with TRBD1 as a possible D gene (5 bases). Trimming took off 3 bases at V and 5 bases at J, with 10 bases between the two ends. The V gene's germline CDR1 is LNHDA and CDR2 SQIVND (reference sequence). The CDR3 has 13 amino acids. The chain's CDR3 is CASSITRETEAFF. The CDR3 DNA follows: TGTGCCAGTAGTATTACCAGGGAGACTGAAGCTTTCTTT.

Many counts were recorded for this clonotype. V gene TRBV29-1 combines with J gene TRBJ2-2; D unresolved. Looked up from germline, CDR1 is SQVTM and CDR2 is ANQGSEA. CDR3 length: 13 residues. Trimming took off 5 bases at V and 5 bases at J, with 12 bases between the two ends. CDR3 in amino acids: CSVRPDGTGELFF. CDR3 nucleotides: TGCAGCGTTCGCCCCGATGGTACCGGGGAGCTGTTTTTT.

This clonotype was recorded at least ten times. The rearrangement links TRBV20-1 to TRBJ2-7; 8 nucleotides match TRBD2. Germline CDR1 DFQATT, CDR2 SNEGSKA (reference sequence). The junction had 10 bases not matched to a gene; V was cut back by 6 bases and J by 6 bases. The CDR3 loop spans 13 amino acids. The CDR3 DNA sequence: TGCAGTGCCACTGGTCAGCGGGAGCTCGAGCAGTACTTC. Translation: CSATGQRELEQYF.

The chain recombines TRBV6-5 with TRBJ2-7, with 7 bases identical to TRBD2. The CDR3 is 16 amino acids. J lost 0 bases, V lost 0 bases, and 5 bases had no gene match. Per the germline V gene, CDR1 is MNHEY and CDR2 is SVGAGI. CDR3 region: CASSYSTSESSYEQYF. DNA of the CDR3: TGTGCCAGCAGTTACTCAACTAGCGAGAGCTCCTACGAGCAGTACTTC.

The sample holds a few counts of this clonotype. The chain couples TRBV12-3 or TRBV12-4 to TRBJ2-5, with TRBD2 matching 7 bases. Trimming cost V 3 bases and J 1 base; bases outside gene matches: 5. The CDR3 sequence is 15 residues long. In DNA, the CDR3 is TGTGCCAGCAGTTTCTGGGGAGGGAGCCAAGAGACCCAGTACTTC. Amino acid sequence: CASSFWGGSQETQYF.

This clonotype was picked up many times. The chain has TRBV6-1 and TRBJ2-4; D could derive from TRBD1 or TRBD2 (5 bases each). V shed 8 bases and J shed 6 bases, with 23 bases lying between them. The germline V gene encodes CDR1 MNHNS and CDR2 SASEGT. There are 16 residues in the CDR3. CDR3 protein: CASAYGAIKDGNIQYF. CDR3 sequence (DNA): TGTGCCAGCGCCTACGGGGCTATCAAGGACGGAAACATTCAGTACTTC.

This clonotype was seen at least ten times. The chain couples TRBV29-1 to TRBJ2-5; 14 nucleotides agree with TRBD2. The germline V gene has CDR1 SQVTM and CDR2 ANQGSEA. This CDR3 has 15 amino acids. V trimming: 7 bases; J trimming: 5 bases; junction bases outside the gene matches: 9. CDR3: CSAGTSGSGVETQYF. The DNA for the CDR3 is TGCAGCGCCGGGACTAGCGGGAGTGGTGTCGAGACCCAGTACTTC. The variable domain in full, completed from reference TRBV29-1 and TRBJ2-5, reads SAVISQKPSRDICQRGTSLTIQCQVDSQVTMMFWYRQQPGQSLTLIATANQGSEATYESGFVIDKFPISRPNLTFSTLTVSNMSPEDSSIYLCSAGTSGSGVETQYFGPGTRLLVL.